This section outlines one T cell receptor beta chain sequence together with its context. The authors prepared the TCRbeta library with unique molecular identifiers. TCRdb reanalysed the PCR reads using MiXCR and keeps one entry per CDR3 protein. The sample includes around 600,000 distinct CDR3 sequences, over 9.5% seen only once; the top ten take less than 5%. The data derive from a study of T-cell reconstitution after alpha-beta-depleted transplantation in children. The sequencing used PBMCs from the stem cell graft donor, collected from the stem cell graft. The source of this sequence is a human donor who donated a stem cell graft to a child with acute myeloid leukemia.

The CDR3 protein is CASRPTQGSQAKNIQYF. The CDR3 nucleotides read TGTGCCAGCAGACCAACACAGGGAAGCCAGGCCAAAAACATTCAGTACTTC. The chain combines TRBV28 with TRBJ2-4; possibly TRBD1 for D (6 bases). Germline V CDR1 and CDR2: MDHEN, SYDVKM. Trimming cost V 6 bases and J 1 base, with 19 bases left between them. The CDR3 totals 17 residues.